Here is one TCR beta chain with its context. The antigen it recognizes is unknown. It has no much larger one-base neighbor in the sample; base qualities were not kept. Interpreted using the paper, the time point label stands for: baseline before first vaccination. The treatment or condition label, as the study defines it: meningococcal conjugate vaccine given as trial control. Samples from vaccinated people were obtained from the UK trials COV001 and COV002, which included a single-blind randomized controlled phase 2/3 trial of AZD1222 (ChAdOx1 nCoV-19) in healthy adults. For TCRbeta chain sequencing, PBMC samples were collected from trial participants at day 0 and at day 28 after the second dose. The record originates from a study of T cell responses to AZD1222 COVID-19 vaccine (dated by TCRdb to 2020 to 2022). About the study as a whole: TCR sequencing covered 233 trial participants: roughly 200 given two doses of AZD1222 and approximately 26 given two doses of MenACWY control vaccine. Trial participants were enrolled by age into 18-55, 56-69 and 70-plus year subgroups, with about 150, 27 and 61 TCR-sequenced participants respectively.

The research as a whole found: After two AZD1222 doses, both the breadth and the depth of spike-specific TCRs were significantly higher than at day 0 and than in MenACWY recipients. The 56-69-year group was small, and its depth increase did not reach significance, likely because of low power. Nearly half of unique spike-specific TCRs reportedly recognized epitopes outside regions mutated in the B.1.351 and B.1.1.7 variants. Participants were mostly white British, with more females than males. The authors suggested clonal diversity may have been underestimated. Because no samples from the day 14 peak response were available, repertoires could be characterized only after the peak T cell response. Vaccine-associated CD4 TCRs spanned the whole spike protein, with dominant responses in regions 160-218 and 743-854. Conclusions about previously exposed vaccinees are limited, since just six AZD1222 recipients were seropositive for SARS-CoV-2 at baseline.

The CDR3 regions of human TCRbeta chains were analyzed by immunosequencing. On the authors' methods: Repertoire TCRs were matched against a reference library of SARS-CoV-2-specific TCRs generated with the MIRA antigen-specificity platform. Breadth was defined as the fraction of unique TCRs that were SARS-CoV-2-associated. Depth was defined as the fraction of total T cells that were SARS-CoV-2-associated. Using the MIRA data, each spike-specific TCR was assigned both to the spike region to which the TCR was reactive and to a CD4 or CD8 class. Log10-transformed breadth and depth values were compared by one-way ANOVA with Sidak's multiple comparisons tests. This is the immuneACCESS table as TCRdb keeps it, with only in-frame sequences that have V and J called. A part of the clones is gone; compared with another copy, unresolved V genes explain less than half, and the rest is unexplained. The DNA gave D and trimming, while V, J and clone size come from that table. The sample table holds 140,000 to 150,000 clones, of which approximately 78% were seen once. Less than 5% of the sample lies in the top ten.

This clonotype originated in an adult in good health. The source was peripheral blood, collected on day 0 of MenACWY control vaccination.

The DNA sequence follows: TGTGCCAGCAGGGGGGACAGGGTTAATTCACCCCTCCACTTT. Its protein product is CASRGDRVNSPLHF. The chain uses TRBV2 and TRBJ1-6; 9 bases in the middle match TRBD1. The germline V gene supplies CDR1 SNHLY and CDR2 FYNNEI. The CDR3 goes from the cysteine to the phenylalanine over 14 residues. The retained sequence is limited to the CDR3, 42 bases, with the frame set at the first base. V trim: 6 bases; J trim: 6 bases; unmatched bases: 3.